This record covers a single TCR beta chain. The antigen is not known. Germline V gene sequence: CDR1 MNHEY, CDR2 SMNVEV (reference sequence). Trimming took 2 bases from V and 8 from J; bases not matched to a gene: 6. The CDR3 length is 14 residues. This entry belongs to a study of Tregs in tolerant kidney transplant recipients. Study-wide results and limits: Few patients were studied, so findings need validation in larger groups. Biological reproducibility was not directly addressed in this study.

The nonmyeloablative bone marrow transplants came from related graft donors, with transient mixed chimerism. Repertoires were generated with immunoSEQ multiplex PCR, while TCRdb's copy carries only in-frame clones and drops some. The top ten hold around 15% of the sample, which has roughly 52,000 clones, 91% seen once. Sample: CD8+ T cells from blood (PBMCs), taken 24 months after the transplant. This sequence originates from a human patient who received a combined kidney and bone marrow transplant. Some T cells may be the graft donor's. This chain uses TRBV27 with TRBJ2-1; 7 bases agree with TRBD2. DNA for the CDR3: TGTGCCAGCAGTTTAGGACGCGGGAGTCATGAGCAGTTCTTC. Translation: CASSLGRGSHEQFF.